One and the same sample provided the 7 T cell receptor beta chains below, sequenced in a study of blood T cell repertoires in COVID-19. Clones were read by immunoSEQ multiplex PCR, and TCRdb kept only the in-frame ones, dropping some. Of under 200,000 clones in the sample, 84% are singletons; the top ten hold approximately 3%. Sample: PBMCs or T cells enriched from blood (not recorded which). Source of these receptors: a woman in her twenties or thirties who had been exposed to COVID-19.

J is TRBJ1-1 and V is TRBV5-1; 8 positions agree with TRBD1. V dropped 3 bases and J dropped 1; count of bases not matched to a gene: 2. CDR3 length equals 14 residues. Germline lookup yields CDR1 SGHRS and CDR2 YFSETQ. The DNA for the CDR3 is TGCGCCAGCAGCTCCGACAGGGGGAACACTGAAGCTTTCTTT. This translates into CASSSDRGNTEAFF.

This clone was detected once. The J gene is TRBJ2-1, the V gene TRBV30; 12 nucleotides match TRBD2. The CDR3 spans 15 residues. Germline CDR1 reads GTSNPN; CDR2 reads SVGIG (reference sequence). The V and J ends lost 2 bases and 8 bases, in that order; junction bases with no gene match: 7. The CDR3 sequence is CAWSTGLAGIDEQFF. The CDR3 DNA sequence: TGTGCCTGGAGTACAGGACTAGCGGGGATCGATGAGCAGTTCTTC.

This chain uses TRBV19 with TRBJ1-5; 9 nucleotides align to TRBD1. J gave up 7 bases and V 10 bases, and 11 bases lay outside the gene matches. This CDR3 contains 14 residues. The V gene's germline CDR1 is LNHDA and CDR2 SQIVND (reference sequence). The CDR3 is CATARTGGGQPQHF. DNA of the CDR3: TGTGCCACCGCAAGAACAGGGGGCGGGCAGCCCCAGCATTTT.

The J gene is TRBJ1-2, the V gene TRBV3-1 (or the pseudogene TRBV3-2); no reliable D call. With 0 bases removed from V and 2 bases from J, the gap between germline ends came to 4 bases. In germline, CDR1 is LGHDT, CDR2 YNNKEL (reference sequence). This CDR3 contains 13 residues. DNA for the CDR3: TGTGCCAGCAGCCAAGATGTAAACTATGGCTACACCTTC. Amino acid sequence: CASSQDVNYGYTF.

The V and J genes are TRBV6-5 and TRBJ2-3, with a possible D match to TRBD1 (6 bases). Germline-derived CDR1 and CDR2 are MNHEY and SVGAGI. Trimming stripped 8 bases from V and 3 bases from J, with 6 bases between. This CDR3 is built from 11 residues. CDR3 nucleotides: TGTGCCAGCGGGACAACAGATACGCAGTATTTT. Translated: CASGTTDTQYF.

This chain joins TRBV5-6 and TRBJ1-5; D call uncertain. The germline gives CDR1 SGHDT, CDR2 YYEEEE. Between the trimmed V and J ends, which lost 2 bases and 4 bases, there was a span of 7 bases. This CDR3 is built from 13 residues. This chain's CDR3 is CASSLRRNQPQHF. The CDR3 nucleotides read TGTGCCAGCAGCTTAAGGCGGAATCAGCCCCAGCATTTT.

The chain combines TRBV6-5 with TRBJ2-3, with 10 bases that match TRBD2. The CDR3 runs to 14 residues. The trim removed 7 bases at V and 4 bases at J, leaving 5 bases unmatched. Germline V gene sequence: CDR1 MNHEY, CDR2 SVGAGI. The CDR3 region has the DNA TGTGCCAGCAACCAGCGGGGGGGCCCAGATACGCAGTATTTT. This encodes CASNQRGGPDTQYF.